The 8 T cell receptor beta chains given below trace back to one sample, sequenced in a study of vaccination effects on CD4 cells after COVID-19. Expansion with viral peptide pools was applied to antigen-specific CD4+ T cells by the ViraFEST assay prior to sequencing. Having been cultured for roughly 10 days, the cells underwent CD4+ T cell isolation. In the vaccine recipients, nucleocapsid antibodies were negative and there was no prior SARS-CoV-2 infection. What these receptors recognize is not known. Assay used: immunoSEQ multiplex PCR; TCRdb lists only in-frame clones, some missing. The sample lists 25,000 or so clones, 73% occurring once. Sequenced material: CD4+ T cells from PBMCs cultured with SARS-CoV-2 spike peptides, taken before COVID-19 vaccination. These receptors were obtained from a human donor who received a COVID-19 vaccine.

The rearrangement links TRBV3-1 (or the pseudogene TRBV3-2) to TRBJ2-7, with 11 bases identical to TRBD2. Losses at the gene ends were 1 base for V and 6 bases for J; bases not matched to a gene: 8. Per the germline V gene, CDR1 is LGHDT and CDR2 is YNNKEL (reference sequence). This CDR3 contains 16 residues. CDR3: CASSQVLLAGGIEQYF. For the CDR3, the DNA is TGTGCCAGCAGCCAAGTTTTGCTAGCGGGAGGCATCGAGCAGTACTTC.

This clone was observed a single time. CDR3 nucleotide sequence: TGCGCCAGCAGCCGTCCGATGAGCTCCTACAATGAGCAGTTCTTC. Translating it yields CASSRPMSSYNEQFF. The J gene is TRBJ2-1, the V gene TRBV5-1; D is uncertain. Germline loops: CDR1 SGHRS, CDR2 YFSETQ. The V end lost 4 bases, the J end lost 0 bases, and 11 bases lay between the germline ends. The CDR3 is 15 amino acids.

The V and J genes are TRBV25-1 and TRBJ2-3; the D call may be TRBD1 or TRBD2 (6 bases each). Trimming stripped 7 bases from V and 1 base from J, with 9 bases between. The CDR3 totals 13 residues. Germline V CDR1 and CDR2: MGHDK, SYGVNS. The CDR3 is CASTGAGTDTQYF. The CDR3 DNA reads TGTGCCAGCACGGGGGCAGGCACAGATACGCAGTATTTT.

The gene calls are TRBV29-1 and TRBJ2-7, with 8 bases fitting TRBD2. This CDR3 spans 15 amino acids. V lost 1 base, J lost 2 bases, and 7 bases stayed unmatched. Germline CDR1 is SQVTM and CDR2 is ANQGSEA. Here the CDR3 DNA reads TGCAGCGTTGAAGCCACGGGGGGGTGGCCCTACGAGCAGTACTTC. Translation: CSVEATGGWPYEQYF.

The chain uses TRBV16 and TRBJ1-3; D call uncertain. This CDR3 comprises 14 residues. Germline CDR1 is KGHSY and CDR2 is FQNENV. With 4 bases removed from V and 2 bases from J, the gap between germline ends came to 9 bases. The CDR3 nucleotides are TGTGCCAGCAGCCCACGGGGAACTGGAAACACCATATATTTT. It is translated as CASSPRGTGNTIYF. Combining the CDR3 with reference TRBV16 and TRBJ1-3 gives the whole variable domain GEEVAQTPKHLVRGEGQKAKLYCAPIKGHSYVFWYQQVLKNEFKFLISFQNENVFDETGMPKERFSAKCLPNSPCSLEIQATKLEDSAVYFCASSPRGTGNTIYFGEGSWLTVV.

This chain links TRBV3-1 (or the pseudogene TRBV3-2) with TRBJ2-1, with a possible D match to TRBD2 (6 bases). The germline V gene has CDR1 LGHDT and CDR2 YNNKEL (reference sequence). The CDR3 consists of 16 residues. The V end lost 4 bases, the J end lost 5 bases, and 18 bases lay between the germline ends. In nucleotides, the CDR3 is TGTGCCAGCAGCCCAGCCCTAGCGTTCCGGGACAATGAGCAGTTCTTC. Protein sequence: CASSPALAFRDNEQFF.

The chain is built from TRBV27 and TRBJ2-5; perhaps TRBD2 as D (5 bases). The CDR3 spans 12 residues. V was trimmed by 2 bases and J by 4 bases, leaving 5 bases between them. Germline-derived CDR1 and CDR2 are MNHEY and SMNVEV (reference sequence). DNA for the CDR3: TGTGCCAGCAGTTTAGCGGGAGAGACCCAGTACTTC. It encodes CASSLAGETQYF.

This chain links TRBV15 with TRBJ2-7; unclear D gene. The CDR3 has 15 amino acids. Trimming took 0 bases from V and 4 from J, leaving 13 bases between them. Looked up from germline, CDR1 is LNHNV and CDR2 is YYDKDF (reference sequence). This CDR3 reads CATSRETHSPYEQYF. The DNA of the CDR3 is TGTGCCACCAGCAGAGAAACCCACTCCCCGTACGAGCAGTACTTC.